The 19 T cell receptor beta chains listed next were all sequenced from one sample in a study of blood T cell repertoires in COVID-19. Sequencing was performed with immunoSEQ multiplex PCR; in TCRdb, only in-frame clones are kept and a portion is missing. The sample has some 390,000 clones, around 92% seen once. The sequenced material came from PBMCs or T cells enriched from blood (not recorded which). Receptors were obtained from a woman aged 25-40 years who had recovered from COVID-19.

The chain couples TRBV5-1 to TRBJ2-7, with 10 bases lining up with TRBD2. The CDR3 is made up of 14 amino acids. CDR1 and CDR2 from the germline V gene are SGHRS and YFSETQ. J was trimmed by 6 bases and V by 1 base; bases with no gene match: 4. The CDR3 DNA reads TGCGCCAGCAGCTTGCGGCTAGCGGGAGCCGAGCAGTACTTC. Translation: CASSLRLAGAEQYF.

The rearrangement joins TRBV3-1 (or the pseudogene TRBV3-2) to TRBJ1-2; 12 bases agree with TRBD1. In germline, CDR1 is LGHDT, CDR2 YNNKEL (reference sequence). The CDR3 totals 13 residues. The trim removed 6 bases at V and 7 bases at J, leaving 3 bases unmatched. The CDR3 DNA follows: TGTGCCAGCAGAGGGACAGGGGGCGCTGGCTACACCTTC. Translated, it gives CASRGTGGAGYTF.

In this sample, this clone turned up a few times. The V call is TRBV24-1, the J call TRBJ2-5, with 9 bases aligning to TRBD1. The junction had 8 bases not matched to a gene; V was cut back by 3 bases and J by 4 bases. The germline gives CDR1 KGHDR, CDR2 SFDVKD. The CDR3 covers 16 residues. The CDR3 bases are TGTGCCACCAGTGATACAGGGGGCGCCCCAAGAGAGACCCAGTACTTC. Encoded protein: CATSDTGGAPRETQYF.

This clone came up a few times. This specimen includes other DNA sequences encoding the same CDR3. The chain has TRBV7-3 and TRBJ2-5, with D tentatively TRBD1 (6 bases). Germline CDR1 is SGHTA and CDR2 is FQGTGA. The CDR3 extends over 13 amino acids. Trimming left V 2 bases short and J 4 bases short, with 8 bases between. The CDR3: CASSLVRGETQYF. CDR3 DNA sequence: TGTGCCAGCAGCTTAGTCAGGGGAGAGACCCAGTACTTC.

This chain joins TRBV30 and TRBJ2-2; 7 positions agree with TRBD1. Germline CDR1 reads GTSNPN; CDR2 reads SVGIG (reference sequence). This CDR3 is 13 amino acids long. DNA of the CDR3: TGTGCTCTGACAGGGCGGAGCACCGGGGAGCTGTTTTTT. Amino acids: CALTGRSTGELFF.

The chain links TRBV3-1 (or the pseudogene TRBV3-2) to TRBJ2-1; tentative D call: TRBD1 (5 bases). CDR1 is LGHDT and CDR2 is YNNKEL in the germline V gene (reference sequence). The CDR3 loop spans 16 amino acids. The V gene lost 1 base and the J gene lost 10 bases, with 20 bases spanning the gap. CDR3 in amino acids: CASSQVWGGFHLEQFF. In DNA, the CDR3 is TGTGCCAGCAGCCAAGTGTGGGGCGGATTTCACCTCGAGCAGTTCTTC.

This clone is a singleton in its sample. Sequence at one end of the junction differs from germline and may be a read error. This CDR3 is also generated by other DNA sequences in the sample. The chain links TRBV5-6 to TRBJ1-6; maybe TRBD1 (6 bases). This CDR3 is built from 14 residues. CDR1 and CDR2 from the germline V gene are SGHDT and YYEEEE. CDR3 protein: CASSLGGRNSPLHF. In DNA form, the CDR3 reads TGTGCCAGCAGTTTGGGGGGGCGTAATTCACCCCTCCACTTT.

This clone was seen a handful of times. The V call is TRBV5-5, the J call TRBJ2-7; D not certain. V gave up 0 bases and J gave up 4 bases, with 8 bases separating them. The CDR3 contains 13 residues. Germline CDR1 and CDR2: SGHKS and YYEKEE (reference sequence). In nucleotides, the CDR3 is TGTGCCAGCAGCTTGGCCCGACATTACGAGCAGTACTTC. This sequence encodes CASSLARHYEQYF. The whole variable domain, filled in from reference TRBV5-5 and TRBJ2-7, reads DAGVTQSPTHLIKTRGQQVTLRCSPISGHKSVSWYQQVLGQGPQFIFQYYEKEERGRGNFPDRFSARQFPNYSSELNVNALLLGDSALYLCASSLARHYEQYFGPGTRLTVT.

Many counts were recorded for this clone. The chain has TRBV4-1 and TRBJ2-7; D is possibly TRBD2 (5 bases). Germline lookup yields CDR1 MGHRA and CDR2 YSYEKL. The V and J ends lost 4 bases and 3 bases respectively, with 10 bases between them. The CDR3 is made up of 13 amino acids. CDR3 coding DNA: TGCGCCAGCAGCCCTCCGGGGATCTACGAGCAGTACTTC. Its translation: CASSPPGIYEQYF.

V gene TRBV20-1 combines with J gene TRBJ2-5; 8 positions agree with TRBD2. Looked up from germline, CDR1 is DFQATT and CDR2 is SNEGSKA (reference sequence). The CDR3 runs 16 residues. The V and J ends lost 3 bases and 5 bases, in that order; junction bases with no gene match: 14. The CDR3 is CSASPSISGGGETQYF. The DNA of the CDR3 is TGCAGTGCTAGTCCATCAATCAGCGGGGGCGGGGAGACCCAGTACTTC.

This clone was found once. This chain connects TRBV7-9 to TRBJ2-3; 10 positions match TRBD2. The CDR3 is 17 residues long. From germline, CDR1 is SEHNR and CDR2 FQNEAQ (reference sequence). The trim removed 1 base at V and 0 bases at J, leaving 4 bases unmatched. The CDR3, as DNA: TGTGCCAGCAGCTTAGGGGCTAGCGGGGGAAGCACAGATACGCAGTATTTT. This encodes CASSLGASGGSTDTQYF.

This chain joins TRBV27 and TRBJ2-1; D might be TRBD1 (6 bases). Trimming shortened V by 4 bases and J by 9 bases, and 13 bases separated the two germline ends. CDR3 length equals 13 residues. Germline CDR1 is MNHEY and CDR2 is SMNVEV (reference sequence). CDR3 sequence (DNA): TGTGCCAGCAGTTCCTTTGGGGGCGGTGAGCAGTTCTTC. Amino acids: CASSSFGGGEQFF.

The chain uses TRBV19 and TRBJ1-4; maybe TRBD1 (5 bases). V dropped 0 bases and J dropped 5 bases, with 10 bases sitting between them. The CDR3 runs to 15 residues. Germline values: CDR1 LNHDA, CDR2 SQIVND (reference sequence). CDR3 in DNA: TGTGCCAGTAGTATAGATGGGGCCAAAAATGAAAAACTGTTTTTT. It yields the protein CASSIDGAKNEKLFF.

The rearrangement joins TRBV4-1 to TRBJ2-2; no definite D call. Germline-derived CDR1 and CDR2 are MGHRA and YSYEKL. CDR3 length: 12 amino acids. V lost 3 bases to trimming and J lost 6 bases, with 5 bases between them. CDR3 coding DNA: TGCGCCAGCAGCCAGCAGTCCGGGGAGCTGTTTTTT. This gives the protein CASSQQSGELFF.

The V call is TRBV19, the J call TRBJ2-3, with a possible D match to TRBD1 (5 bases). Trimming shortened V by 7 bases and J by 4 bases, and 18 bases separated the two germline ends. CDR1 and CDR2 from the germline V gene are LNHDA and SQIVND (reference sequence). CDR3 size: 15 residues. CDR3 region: CASTPRMAGSDTQYF. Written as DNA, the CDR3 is TGTGCCAGTACTCCTAGGATGGCAGGGTCAGATACGCAGTATTTT.

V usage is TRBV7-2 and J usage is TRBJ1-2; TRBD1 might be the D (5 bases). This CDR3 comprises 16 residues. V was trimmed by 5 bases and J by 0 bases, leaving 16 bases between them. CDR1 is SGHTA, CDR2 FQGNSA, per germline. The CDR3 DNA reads TGTGCCAGCAGCCCGCGGCGGGGGATCTCTAACTATGGCTACACCTTC. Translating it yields CASSPRRGISNYGYTF.

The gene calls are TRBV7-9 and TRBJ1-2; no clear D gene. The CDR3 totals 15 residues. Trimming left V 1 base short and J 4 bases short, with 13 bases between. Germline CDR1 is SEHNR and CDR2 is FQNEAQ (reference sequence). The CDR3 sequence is CASSLGKSLLYGYTF. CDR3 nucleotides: TGTGCCAGCAGCTTAGGCAAGAGTCTCCTCTATGGCTACACCTTC.

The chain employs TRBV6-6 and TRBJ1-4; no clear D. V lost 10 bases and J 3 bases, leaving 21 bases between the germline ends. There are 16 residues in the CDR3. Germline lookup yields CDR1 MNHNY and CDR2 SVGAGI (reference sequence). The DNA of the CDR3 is TGTGCCACCCGTTACGGAGTGACGGGAGCTAATGAAAAACTGTTTTTT. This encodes CATRYGVTGANEKLFF.

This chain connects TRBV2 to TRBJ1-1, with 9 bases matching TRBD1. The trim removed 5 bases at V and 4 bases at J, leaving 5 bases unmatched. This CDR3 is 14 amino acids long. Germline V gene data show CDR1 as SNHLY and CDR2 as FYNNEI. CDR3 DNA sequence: TGTGCCAGCAGTATGGACAGGGGTACCACTGAAGCTTTCTTT. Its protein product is CASSMDRGTTEAFF. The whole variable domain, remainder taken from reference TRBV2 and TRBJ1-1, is EPEVTQTPSHQVTQMGQEVILRCVPISNHLYFYWYRQILGQKVEFLVSFYNNEISEKSEIFDDQFSVERPDGSNFTLKIRSTKLEDSAMYFCASSMDRGTTEAFFGQGTRLTVV.